This T cell receptor (beta chain) comes out of a study of beta chain features in type 1 diabetes (dated by TCRdb to between 2018 and 2020). At the level of the whole study: Mean age, gender distribution, total cell number and subset yield did not differ between patients and healthy donors. A total of just under 110,000,000 sorted cells were examined across all samples, and RNA yield correlated strongly with the number of cells per subset. The study compared TCRB repertoires of sorted circulating CD4+ T cell subsets between recently diagnosed type 1 diabetes patients and matched healthy donors. Regulatory and stem cell-like memory subsets were isolated from only 8 patients and about eight healthy donors, whereas naive and central memory subsets came from all 30 or so donors. Overall study outcomes, separate from this receptor: PCR may preferentially amplify shorter templates, but because patient and control samples were amplified and corrected together, any resulting skew would affect both groups equally. Naive, central memory and regulatory TCRB repertoires appeared to be more similar among patients than among healthy donors. Because cDNA was sequenced instead of genomic DNA, highly expressing activated cells could be over-represented, though the groups showed no difference in activation or CD3 levels. At VDJ recombination sites, type 1 diabetes patients had fewer insertions and more deleted nucleotides, which implies abnormalities in thymic rearrangement. Because the HLA sub-analyses included only small numbers of individuals, any influence of HLA type on TCRB rearrangement was left unresolved. A moderate but significant shortening of TCRB CDR3 length was observed in type 1 diabetes patients in all four CD4+ subsets.

From each donor, a single peripheral blood sample of about 110 mL on average was drawn into heparinised tubes. Using a panel that included CD45RO, CCR7, CD25, CD127, CD95 and CD27, naive, central memory, regulatory and stem cell-like memory CD4+ T cells were sorted on a BD FACSAria II. Every sorted population had a purity above 98%. PBMCs were isolated right away by Lymphoprep density gradient centrifugation and were stained directly, without culture. Samples were stained and sorted in pairs, with one healthy donor and one patient per experiment, so that batch effects were minimized. CDR1 and CDR2, per the germline V gene, are MDHEN and SYDVKM. The V end loses 5 bases and the J end loses 6 bases, and a stretch of 4 bases separates them. The CDR3, cysteine through phenylalanine, is 11 amino acids long. Only the CDR3 DNA is retained, 33 bases long and in frame from the first base. The High Capacity cDNA Reverse Transcription Kit was used to reverse transcribe all of the isolated RNA, meaning that expressed TCRB transcripts were what got sequenced. Deep immunoSEQ sequencing was applied to naive, central memory and regulatory T cell samples, giving an average of roughly 3.5 million total reads per sample. Sorted cells were lysed in RLT buffer, and RNA was extracted using DNase-treated RNeasy Micro or Mini kits according to cell number. Each cell subset was processed on its own to prevent cross-contamination, while patient and healthy donor samples were processed together. The immunoSEQ multiplex PCR was used to amplify TCRB sequences from cDNA, generating 87-bp fragments that spanned the CDR3 region. The amplicons were sequenced using the Illumina HiSeq platform. On the authors' methods: Synthetic template baselines were used to correct PCR bias computationally, reads within Hamming distance 2 were collapsed together, and singletons that could not be merged were discarded. By aligning reads against IMGT, V, D and J genes, CDR3 length, and insertions or deletions at six rearrangement sites were assigned. Within each subset, clonotype counts were normalized to the number of sorted cells before true diversity and Gini coefficients were calculated with the tcR R package. The overlap coefficient, calculated on TCRB nucleotide sequences, was used to measure repertoire sharing. Out-of-frame TCRB sequences from naive cells were analyzed to stand in for the pre-selection repertoire. TCRdb limited this immuneACCESS table to in-frame rearrangements with V and J called. A share of clones is missing; checked studies link under half to unresolved V genes, and the rest is unexplained. That table gives V, J and clone size, and the DNA gave D and trimming. The sample contains approximately 270,000 clones, over 11% of them found a single time. Approximately 0.015% of the sample is taken by the ten largest.

A remark on this clone: It lacks a known antigen. No qualities accompany the bases; no much larger clone lies one base away.

The sequenced sample was naive CD4+ T cells from blood. The sample's cell subset or site label is to be understood as: true naive CD4+ T cells. The sequence is built from TRBV28 and TRBJ1-4; no D segment can be confidently identified. The clonotype comes from a man aged 30-40 years with type 1 diabetes. This receptor has the CDR3 CASSTYEKLFF. The nucleotides read TGTGCCAGCAGTACTTATGAAAAACTGTTTTTT.